This TCR beta chain is drawn from a study of cytomegalovirus exposure and HLA in healthy donors. Study-level results: Donor immune exposure was known only as CMV serostatus.

For this clone: Its target is unknown.

The J segment lost 1 base and the V segment lost 2 bases, leaving 7 bases of the junction unmatched. CDR1 and CDR2 from the germline V gene are MNHEY and SVGAGI. The CDR3 spans 16 residues. PCR was performed using 60 Vbeta and 13 Jbeta primers. The assay was immunoSEQ multiplex PCR, and TCRdb's table has in-frame clones only and misses some. The sample holds about 160,000 clones, around 81% seen once. Nominally healthy donors provided the samples, though records likely missed some immune exposures. This TCR derives from a woman in her 40s in good health and CMV-seronegative. Sequenced material: PBMCs. The chain links TRBV6-5 to TRBJ2-5, with TRBD1 matching over 7 bases. This chain's CDR3 is CASSYANWDSQETQYF. CDR3 DNA: TGTGCCAGCAGTTACGCAAACTGGGACAGCCAAGAGACCCAGTACTTC.